This T cell receptor (beta chain) was found in a study of blood T cell repertoires in COVID-19. Study-wide background: Acute and convalescent COVID-19 samples came from the United States, Italy and Spain. T cells, B-cell-depleted T cells, or PBMCs supplied cDNA or gDNA.

This clone turned up a few times. Sequenced by immunoSEQ multiplex PCR; TCRdb stores in-frame clones only, minus some. The sample records about 230,000 clones, roughly 80% being singletons. Trimming removed 6 bases at V and 12 bases at J, with 21 bases between. The CDR3 runs to 13 residues. From germline, CDR1 is SGHAT and CDR2 FQNNGV. The chain is built from TRBV11-2 and TRBJ2-7; D perhaps matches TRBD1 (7 bases). Sequencing was done on a sample of peripheral blood. The source is a woman older than 75 with acute or convalescent COVID-19. This CDR3 reads CASSPGGQGWAYF. The CDR3 nucleotides read TGTGCCAGCAGTCCAGGGGGGCAAGGTTGGGCGTACTTC. The complete variable domain, with remaining parts taken from reference TRBV11-2 and TRBJ2-7, reads EAGVAQSPRYKIIEKRQSVAFWCNPISGHATLYWYQQILGQGPKLLIQFQNNGVVDDSQLPKDRFSAERLKGVDSTLKIQPAKLEDSAVYLCASSPGGQGWAYFGPGTRLTVT.